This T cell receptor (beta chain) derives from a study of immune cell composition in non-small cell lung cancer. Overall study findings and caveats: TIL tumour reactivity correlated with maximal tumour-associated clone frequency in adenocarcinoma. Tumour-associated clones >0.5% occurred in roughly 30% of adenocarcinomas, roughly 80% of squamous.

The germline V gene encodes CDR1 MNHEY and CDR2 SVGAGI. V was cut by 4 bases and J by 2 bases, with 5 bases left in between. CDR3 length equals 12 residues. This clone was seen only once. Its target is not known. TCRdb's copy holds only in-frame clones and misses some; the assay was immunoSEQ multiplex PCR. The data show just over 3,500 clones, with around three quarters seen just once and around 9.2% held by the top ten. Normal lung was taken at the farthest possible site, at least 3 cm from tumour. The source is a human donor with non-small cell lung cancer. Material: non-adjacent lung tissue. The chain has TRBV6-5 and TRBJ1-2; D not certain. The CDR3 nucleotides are TGTGCCAGCAGTTCGGGAAACTATGGCTACACCTTC. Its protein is CASSSGNYGYTF.